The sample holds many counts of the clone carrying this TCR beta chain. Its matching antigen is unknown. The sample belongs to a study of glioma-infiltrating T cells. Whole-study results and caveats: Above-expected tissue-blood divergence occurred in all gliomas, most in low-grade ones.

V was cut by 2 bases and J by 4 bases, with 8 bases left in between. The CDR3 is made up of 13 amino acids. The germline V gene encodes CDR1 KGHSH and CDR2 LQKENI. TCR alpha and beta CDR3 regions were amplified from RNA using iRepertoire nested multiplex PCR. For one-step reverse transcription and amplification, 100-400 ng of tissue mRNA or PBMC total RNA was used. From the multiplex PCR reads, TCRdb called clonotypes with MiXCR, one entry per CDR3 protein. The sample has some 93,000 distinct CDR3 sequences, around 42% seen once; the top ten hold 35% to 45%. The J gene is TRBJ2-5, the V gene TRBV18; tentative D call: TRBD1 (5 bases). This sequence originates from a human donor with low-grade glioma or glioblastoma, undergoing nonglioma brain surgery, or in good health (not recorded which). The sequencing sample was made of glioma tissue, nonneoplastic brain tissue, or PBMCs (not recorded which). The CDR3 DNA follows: TGTGCCAGCTCACCAGGGGCATCAGAGACCCAGTACTTC. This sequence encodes CASSPGASETQYF. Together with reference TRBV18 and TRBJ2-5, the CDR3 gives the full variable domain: NAGVMQNPRHLVRRRGQEARLRCSPMKGHSHVYWYRQLPEEGLKFMVYLQKENIIDESGMPKERFSAEFPKEGPSILRIQQVVRGDSAAYFCASSPGASETQYFGPGTRLLVL.